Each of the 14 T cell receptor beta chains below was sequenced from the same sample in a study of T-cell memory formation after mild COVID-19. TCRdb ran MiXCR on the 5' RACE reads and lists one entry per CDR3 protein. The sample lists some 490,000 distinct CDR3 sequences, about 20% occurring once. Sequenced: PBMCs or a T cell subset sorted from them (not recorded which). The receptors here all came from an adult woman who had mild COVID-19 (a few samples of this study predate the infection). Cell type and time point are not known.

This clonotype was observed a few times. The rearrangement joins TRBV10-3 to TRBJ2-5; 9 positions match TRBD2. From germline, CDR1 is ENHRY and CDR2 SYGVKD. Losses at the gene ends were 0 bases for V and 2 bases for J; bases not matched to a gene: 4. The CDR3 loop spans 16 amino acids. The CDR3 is CAISESASGVQETQYF. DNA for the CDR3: TGTGCCATCAGTGAGTCGGCTAGCGGGGTTCAAGAGACCCAGTACTTC.

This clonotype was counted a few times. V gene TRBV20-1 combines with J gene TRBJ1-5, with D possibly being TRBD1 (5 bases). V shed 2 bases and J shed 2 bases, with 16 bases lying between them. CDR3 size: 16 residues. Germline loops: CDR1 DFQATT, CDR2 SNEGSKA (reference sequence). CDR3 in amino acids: CSARRKHTGGNQPQHF. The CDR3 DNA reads TGCAGTGCTAGACGGAAGCATACGGGGGGCAATCAGCCCCAGCATTTT.

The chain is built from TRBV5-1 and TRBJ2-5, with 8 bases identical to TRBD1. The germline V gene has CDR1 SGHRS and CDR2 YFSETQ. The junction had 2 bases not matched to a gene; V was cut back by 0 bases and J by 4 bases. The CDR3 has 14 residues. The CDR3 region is CASSLVQGVETQYF. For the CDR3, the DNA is TGCGCCAGCAGCTTGGTACAGGGGGTAGAGACCCAGTACTTC.

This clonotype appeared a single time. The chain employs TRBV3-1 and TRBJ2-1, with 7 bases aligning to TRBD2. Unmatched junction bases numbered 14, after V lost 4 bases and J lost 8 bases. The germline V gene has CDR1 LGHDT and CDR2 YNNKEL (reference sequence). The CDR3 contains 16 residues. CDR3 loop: CASSPEAGESLYEQFF. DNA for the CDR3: TGTGCCAGCAGCCCAGAGGCGGGGGAGAGTTTATATGAGCAGTTCTTC.

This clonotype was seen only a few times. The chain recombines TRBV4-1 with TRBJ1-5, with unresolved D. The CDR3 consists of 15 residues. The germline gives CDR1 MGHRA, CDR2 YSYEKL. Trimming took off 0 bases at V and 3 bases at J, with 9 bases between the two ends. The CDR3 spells CASSQDNEINQPQHF. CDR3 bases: TGCGCCAGCAGCCAAGATAACGAGATCAATCAGCCCCAGCATTTT.

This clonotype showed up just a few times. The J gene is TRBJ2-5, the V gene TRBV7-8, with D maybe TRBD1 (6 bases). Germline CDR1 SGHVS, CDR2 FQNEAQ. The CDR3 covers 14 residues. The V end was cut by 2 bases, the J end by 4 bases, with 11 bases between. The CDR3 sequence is CASSLLGGGETQYF. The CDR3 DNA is TGTGCCAGCAGCTTACTAGGGGGTGGAGAGACCCAGTACTTC.

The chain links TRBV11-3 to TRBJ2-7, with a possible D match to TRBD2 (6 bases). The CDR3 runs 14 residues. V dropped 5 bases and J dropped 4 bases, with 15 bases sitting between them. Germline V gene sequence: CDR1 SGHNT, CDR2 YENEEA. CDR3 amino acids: CASSEGGTNYEQYF. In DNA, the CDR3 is TGTGCCAGCAGCGAGGGCGGGACGAATTACGAGCAGTACTTC. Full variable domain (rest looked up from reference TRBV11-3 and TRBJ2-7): EAGVVQSPRYKIIEKKQPVAFWCNPISGHNTLYWYLQNLGQGPELLIRYENEEAVDDSQLPKDRFSAERLKGVDSTLKIQPAELGDSAVYLCASSEGGTNYEQYFGPGTRLTVT.

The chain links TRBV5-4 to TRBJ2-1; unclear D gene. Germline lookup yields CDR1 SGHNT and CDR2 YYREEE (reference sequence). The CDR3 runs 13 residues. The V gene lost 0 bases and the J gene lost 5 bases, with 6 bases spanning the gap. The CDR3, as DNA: TGTGCCAGCAGCTTGGTAGTGAACAATGAGCAGTTCTTC. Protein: CASSLVVNNEQFF.

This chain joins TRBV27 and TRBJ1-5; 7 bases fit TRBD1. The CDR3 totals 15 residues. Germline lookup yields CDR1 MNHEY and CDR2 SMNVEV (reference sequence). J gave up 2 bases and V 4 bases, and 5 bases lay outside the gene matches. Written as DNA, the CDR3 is TGTGCCAGCAGTTGGCAGGGGGGGGGCAATCAGCCCCAGCATTTT. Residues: CASSWQGGGNQPQHF.

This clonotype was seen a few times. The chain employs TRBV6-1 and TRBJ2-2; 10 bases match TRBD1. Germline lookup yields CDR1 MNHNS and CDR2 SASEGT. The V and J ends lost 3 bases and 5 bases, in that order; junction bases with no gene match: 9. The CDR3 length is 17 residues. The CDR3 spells CASSDWGTGARTGELFF. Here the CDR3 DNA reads TGTGCCAGCAGTGATTGGGGGACAGGGGCGAGGACCGGGGAGCTGTTTTTT.

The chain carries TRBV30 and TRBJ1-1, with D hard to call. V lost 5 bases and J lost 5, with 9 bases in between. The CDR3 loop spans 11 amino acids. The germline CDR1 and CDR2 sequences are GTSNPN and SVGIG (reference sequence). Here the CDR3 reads CAWELETEAFF. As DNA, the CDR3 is TGTGCCTGGGAGTTGGAGACTGAAGCTTTCTTT. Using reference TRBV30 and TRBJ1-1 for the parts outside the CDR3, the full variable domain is SQTIHQWPATLVQPVGSPLSLECTVEGTSNPNLYWYRQAAGRGLQLLFYSVGIGQISSEVPQNLSASRPQDRQFILSSKKLLLSDSGFYLCAWELETEAFFGQGTRLTVV.

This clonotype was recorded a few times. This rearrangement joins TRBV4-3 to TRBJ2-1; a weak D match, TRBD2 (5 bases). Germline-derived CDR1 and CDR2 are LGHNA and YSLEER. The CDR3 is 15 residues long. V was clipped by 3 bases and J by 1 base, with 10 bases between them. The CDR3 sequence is CASSQAGESYNEQFF. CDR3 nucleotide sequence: TGCGCCAGCAGCCAGGCCGGGGAGTCCTACAATGAGCAGTTCTTC.

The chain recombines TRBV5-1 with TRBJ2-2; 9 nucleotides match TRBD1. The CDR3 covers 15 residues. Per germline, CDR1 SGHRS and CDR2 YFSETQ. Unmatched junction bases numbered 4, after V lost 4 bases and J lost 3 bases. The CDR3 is CASSGDREDTGELFF. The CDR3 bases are TGCGCCAGCAGCGGGGACAGGGAGGACACCGGGGAGCTGTTTTTT.

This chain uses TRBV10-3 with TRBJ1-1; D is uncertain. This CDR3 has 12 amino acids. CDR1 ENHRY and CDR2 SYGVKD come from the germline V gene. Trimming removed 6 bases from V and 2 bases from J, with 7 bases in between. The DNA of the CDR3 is TGTGCCATCAGAACGGGTAACACTGAAGCTTTCTTT. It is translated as CAIRTGNTEAFF.